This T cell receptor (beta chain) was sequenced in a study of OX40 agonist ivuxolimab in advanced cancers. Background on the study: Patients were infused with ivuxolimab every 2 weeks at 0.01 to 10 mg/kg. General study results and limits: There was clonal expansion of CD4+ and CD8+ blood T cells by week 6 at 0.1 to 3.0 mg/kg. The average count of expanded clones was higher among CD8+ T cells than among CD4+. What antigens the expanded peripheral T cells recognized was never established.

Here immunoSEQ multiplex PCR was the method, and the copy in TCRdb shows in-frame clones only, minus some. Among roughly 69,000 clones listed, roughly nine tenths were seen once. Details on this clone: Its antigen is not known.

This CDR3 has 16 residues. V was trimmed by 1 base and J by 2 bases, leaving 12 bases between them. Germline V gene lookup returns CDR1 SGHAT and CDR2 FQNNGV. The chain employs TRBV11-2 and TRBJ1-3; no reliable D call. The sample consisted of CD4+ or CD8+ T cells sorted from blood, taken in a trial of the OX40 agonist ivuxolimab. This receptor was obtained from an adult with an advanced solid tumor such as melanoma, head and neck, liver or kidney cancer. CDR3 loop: CASSLALVSPGNTIYF. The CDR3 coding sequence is TGTGCCAGCAGCTTAGCCCTGGTCAGCCCTGGAAACACCATATATTTT.